These 7 T cell receptor beta chains came from one sample sequenced in a study of T cell responses to AZD1222 COVID-19 vaccine. Here immunoSEQ multiplex PCR was the method, and the copy in TCRdb shows in-frame clones only, minus some. This table holds around 99,000 clones, under 95% found once. The material sequenced was peripheral blood, taken 28 days after the second AZD1222 dose. The origin of the receptors is an adult who received the AZD1222 COVID-19 vaccine.

The chain carries TRBV3-1 (or the pseudogene TRBV3-2) and TRBJ1-2, with 8 bases that match TRBD1. After removal of 0 bases from V and 8 bases from J, the junction contained 11 bases not matched to a gene. Germline V gene sequence: CDR1 LGHDT, CDR2 YNNKEL (reference sequence). The CDR3 is 16 amino acids. CDR3 in DNA: TGTGCCAGCAGCCAAGAGGGGACAGGCTACTATGAGGGCTACACCTTC. Translation: CASSQEGTGYYEGYTF.

The chain employs TRBV12-5 and TRBJ2-7; no definite D call. The CDR3 totals 12 residues. V was clipped by 0 bases and J by 6 bases, with 6 bases between them. Germline CDR1 and CDR2: LGHNT and FRNRAP. CDR3 DNA sequence: TGTGCTAGTGGTTTGGTCTCAACCGAGCAGTACTTC. It yields the protein CASGLVSTEQYF.

A single count supports this clone. V is TRBV6-5 and J is TRBJ2-7; tentative D call: TRBD1 (6 bases). CDR3 length: 14 amino acids. Between the trimmed V and J ends, which lost 9 bases and 3 bases, there was a span of 18 bases. Germline loops: CDR1 MNHEY, CDR2 SVGAGI. The CDR3 DNA sequence: TGTGCCAGTTCATCTGGACAGATACACTACGAGCAGTACTTC. It is translated as CASSSGQIHYEQYF.

This rearrangement joins TRBV11-3 to TRBJ2-3, with 8 bases fitting TRBD2. This CDR3 contains 14 residues. The germline V gene encodes CDR1 SGHNT and CDR2 YENEEA. Trimming cost V 5 bases and J 1 base; bases outside gene matches: 2. CDR3 residues: CASSISGGTDTQYF. CDR3 nucleotides: TGTGCCAGCAGCATTAGCGGGGGCACAGATACGCAGTATTTT.

This chain uses TRBV5-8 with TRBJ2-3; 14 bases match TRBD2. The germline V gene encodes CDR1 SGHTS and CDR2 YDEGEE. The CDR3 runs 16 residues. The trim removed 3 bases at V and 6 bases at J, leaving 6 bases unmatched. The CDR3 DNA reads as TGTGCCAGCAGCTCTCGACTAGCGGGGGGGTCGGATACGCAGTATTTT. Translating gives CASSSRLAGGSDTQYF.

This chain uses TRBV21-1 with TRBJ2-3; the DNA was not compared with TRBD1, the D call given in the table. TRBV21-1 is a documented pseudogene. The CDR3 length is 17 residues. The CDR3 region has the DNA TGTGCCAGCAGCAAAGGAGACCGACAGGATCGCACAGATACGCAGTATTTT. Amino acid sequence: CASSKGDRQDRTDTQYF.

This clone was seen only once. This sequence joins TRBV7-2 and TRBJ2-7; D is unresolved. Germline loops: CDR1 SGHTA, CDR2 FQGNSA. CDR3 length equals 14 residues. V was cut by 1 base and J by 5 bases, with 12 bases left in between. This CDR3 is CASSLELLPNEQYF. The CDR3 nucleotides are TGTGCCAGCAGCTTAGAACTACTCCCCAACGAGCAGTACTTC.